Listed below are T cell receptor beta chains from one sample, sequenced in a study of cytomegalovirus exposure and HLA in healthy donors. Method: immunoSEQ multiplex PCR; TCRdb's copy keeps in-frame clones and lacks some. The sample contains some 140,000 clones, approximately 82% of which appear only once. Source material: PBMCs. The source is a man aged 25-45 years in good health and CMV-seropositive. Each CDR3 is given with its conserved first and last residue. The D gene is left open where the match is weak.

CDR3 protein	V gene	J gene	D gene
CASSPGTGGGPLHF	TRBV4-2	TRBJ1-6	TRBD1
CASSLDILSGNTIYF	TRBV7-2	TRBJ1-3	.
CASSPTSGRTHEQFF	TRBV4-1	TRBJ2-1	TRBD2
CASSLAGGYEQYF	TRBV7-3	TRBJ2-7	.
CASSLADGVQPQHF	TRBV7-9	TRBJ1-5	.
CASSSRTFSYEQYF	TRBV11-2	TRBJ2-7	.
CASSIDRLYGYTF	TRBV19	TRBJ1-2	.
CSVEAGNYGYTF	TRBV29-1	TRBJ1-2	.
CASSARGSNTGELFF	TRBV18	TRBJ2-2	.
CASSPPSTGSSF	TRBV18	TRBJ2-7	TRBD1
CASSLVAGAQETQYF	TRBV7-6	TRBJ2-5	TRBD2
CASSLPAGGSGEQFF	TRBV5-1	TRBJ2-1	TRBD2
CASSPGQRAYGYTF	TRBV19	TRBJ1-2	.
CASRTGGGYSGNTIYF	TRBV28	TRBJ1-3	.
CASSQDGAGTYGYTF	TRBV4-2	TRBJ1-2	.
CASSILRYEQFF	TRBV11-2	TRBJ2-1	.
CASSLSGQGLPAFF	TRBV7-3	TRBJ1-1	TRBD1
CAGGDENTIYF	TRBV6-1	TRBJ1-3	.
CASSLGTSGSNEQFF	TRBV7-3	TRBJ2-1	TRBD2
CASSVNDRGSYGYTF	TRBV9	TRBJ1-2	TRBD1
CASSVDGTGELFF	TRBV9	TRBJ2-2	.
CASSPRTGVSYEQYF	TRBV2	TRBJ2-7	TRBD1
CASSPAGGYTEAFF	TRBV10-1	TRBJ1-1	TRBD1
CASSRRRESSYNEQFF	TRBV5-1	TRBJ2-1	.
CASTRDRGSNYGYTF	TRBV6-5	TRBJ1-2	TRBD1
CASSQGTGVYGYTF	TRBV27	TRBJ1-2	TRBD1
CASSSMWGAGELFF	TRBV5-1	TRBJ2-2	.
CASSPPYLAGQLFF	TRBV18	TRBJ2-1	TRBD2
CASSGQGLFDEQYF	TRBV6-1	TRBJ2-7	TRBD1
CASSLIAQPGYEQYF	TRBV7-9	TRBJ2-7	.
CASSLDRGSYEQYF	TRBV19	TRBJ2-7	TRBD1
CASTPSGELFF	TRBV11-2	TRBJ2-2	.
CASSDSDNEQFF	TRBV9	TRBJ2-1	.
CASSLAGREIGYTF	TRBV7-9	TRBJ1-2	.
CAISESGSQETQYF	TRBV10-3	TRBJ2-5	.
CASSRSGTEEQYF	TRBV7-3	TRBJ2-7	TRBD2
CASSATGAGNTIYF	TRBV6-5	TRBJ1-3	TRBD1
CASSSPGLYTGELFF	TRBV7-8	TRBJ2-2	.
CASSYRGENTEAFF	TRBV5-1	TRBJ1-1	TRBD1
CASRFRQGNTEAFF	TRBV19	TRBJ1-1	TRBD1
CASSPAGLAKQYF	TRBV5-5	TRBJ2-7	.
CASSQGPGLAVAQYF	TRBV14	TRBJ2-3	.
CASCRDRGFDVPGELFF	TRBV5-6	TRBJ2-2	TRBD1
CASSPTGGAGNTEAFF	TRBV6-6	TRBJ1-1	TRBD1
CASAYSGGATDTQYF	TRBV25-1	TRBJ2-3	TRBD2
CASGSGQLNQPQHF	TRBV12-5	TRBJ1-5	.
CASREEGYTF	TRBV6-1	TRBJ1-2	.
CASSLAPSGEDTQYF	TRBV5-6	TRBJ2-3	TRBD2
CSAWAEQETQYF	TRBV29-1	TRBJ2-5	.
CASSLTGQGSLFF	TRBV7-3	TRBJ2-1	.
CASSFRGPGTEAFF	TRBV5-1	TRBJ1-1	TRBD1
CASSLGQGQGYTF	TRBV5-8	TRBJ1-2	TRBD1
CASGQITGITDTQYF	TRBV28	TRBJ2-3	.
CASSVVGSYNSPLHF	TRBV9	TRBJ1-6	.
CASSFGISYEQYF	TRBV5-1	TRBJ2-7	.
CASAPDSNQPQHF	TRBV6-6	TRBJ1-5	.
CASSPRLAGGVLEQYF	TRBV19	TRBJ2-7	TRBD2
CASGLVLETGKFATNEKLFF	TRBV12-5	TRBJ1-4	TRBD1
CSVASQGNGYTF	TRBV29-1	TRBJ1-2	.
CASSLEGARRDEQYF	TRBV11-2	TRBJ2-7	.